The clone carrying this TCR beta chain has just a few counts. TCRdb reanalysed the 5' RACE reads using MiXCR and keeps one entry per CDR3 protein. This table has about 58,000 distinct CDR3 sequences, about 5% appearing once. These data come from a study of T cells after yellow fever vaccination. General study findings and limits: Shared CD4/CD8 clonotypes were a small share, likely from convergent recombination.

The CDR3 spans 15 residues. After removal of 5 bases from V and 5 bases from J, the junction contained 6 bases not matched to a gene. In germline, CDR1 is LNHDA, CDR2 SQIVND (reference sequence). The chain employs TRBV19 and TRBJ1-4; TRBD1 agrees at 9 bases. The TCR sequence derives from a man aged 18 to 29 who received the YFV17D yellow fever vaccine. The starting material was PBMCs, either bulk or a sorted T-cell subset (CD4+, CD8+, memory, or dextramer-sorted; not recorded which), obtained on the day of the yellow fever booster vaccination. CDR3 sequence (DNA): TGTGCCAGTAGTTCATGGACAGGGGAGAATGAAAAACTGTTTTTT. Translated: CASSSWTGENEKLFF.